These T cell receptor beta chains were read from a single sample in a study of technical replicates of blood from a handful of donors. Assay: immunoSEQ multiplex PCR; the TCRdb copy retains only in-frame clones and omits some. Here the sample spans about 69,000 clones, approximately 88% being singletons. Sequencing was carried out using PBMCs. The receptors were sampled from a human donor in good health. Some clones in this sample may be carry-over from other donors' samples. The CDR3 runs from the conserved cysteine through the conserved F or W. D genes are given only for firm matches. Clone size appears in some rows only: once, few, many, or a class for an expanded clone.

>NA|TRBJ2-1|TRBV7-9|NA
TGTGCCAGCAGAAAAACTGGCGGGAATGAGCAGTTCTTC
CASRKTGGNEQFF
>NA|TRBJ1-5|TRBV5-8|NA
TGTGCCAGCAGCTATGGACAGCAGCCCCAGCATTTT
CASSYGQQPQHF
>NA|TRBJ1-6|TRBV21-1|NA
TGTGCCAGCAGCAAAGGGGGACAGTCCCTCCACTTT
CASSKGGQSLHF
>TRBD2|TRBJ2-5|TRBV5-6|NA
TGTGCCAGCAGCTTTGAGCGGGGGGGCCTTATTACTGAGACCCAGTACTTC
CASSFERGGLITETQYF
>TRBD1|TRBJ2-1|TRBV9|NA
TGTGCCAGCAGCGTAAGGGTTGACCGGGGACAGGGCAATGAGCAGTTCTTC
CASSVRVDRGQGNEQFF
>TRBD1|TRBJ1-1|TRBV7-6|NA
TGTGCCAGCTCATCCGGGACAGTCATGAACACTGAAGCTTTCTTT
CASSSGTVMNTEAFF
>TRBD2|TRBJ2-2|TRBV5-1|NA
TGCGCCAGCAGCCCCGGACTAGCGGGAATCACCGGGGAGCTGTTTTTT
CASSPGLAGITGELFF
>NA|TRBJ2-7|TRBV7-6|once
TGTGCCAGCAGCCACCGATTGGGCGGGCGGAACGAGCAGTACTTC
CASSHRLGGRNEQYF
>TRBD1|TRBJ2-1|TRBV7-2|NA
TGTGCCAGCAGCCTCGGGACAGGGGGCCACAATGAGCAGTTCTTC
CASSLGTGGHNEQFF
>TRBD1|TRBJ1-1|TRBV7-9|few
TGTGCCAGCAGCCCACTATGGACAGGGGGCACTGAAGCTTTCTTT
CASSPLWTGGTEAFF
>NA|TRBJ2-1|TRBV7-8|few
TGTGCCAGCAGCTTAAGGGAGTCGGGGTGGGGAGGCAATGAGCAGTTCTTC
CASSLRESGWGGNEQFF
>TRBD1|TRBJ2-7|TRBV15|NA
TGTGCCACCAGCAGAGCGGGGACAGGAGCCTACGAGCAGTACTTC
CATSRAGTGAYEQYF
>TRBD2|TRBJ2-1|TRBV6-5|NA
TGTGCCAGCAGTTCTGGCGGGGGGCATGAGCAGTTCTTC
CASSSGGGHEQFF
>TRBD2|TRBJ2-1|TRBV18|NA
TGTGCCAGCTCACCCCGTTCTCTAGCGGGGGGGATGGATGAGCAGTTCTTC
CASSPRSLAGGMDEQFF
>NA|TRBJ1-2|TRBV6-5|NA
TGTGCCAGCAGTTACTCTCTGTACGGGAGCTATGGCTACACCTTC
CASSYSLYGSYGYTF
>TRBD1|TRBJ1-3|TRBV9|once
TGTGCCAGCAGCGTAGCTTCACAGGGACAGTCTGGAAACACCATATATTTT
CASSVASQGQSGNTIYF
>NA|TRBJ1-2|TRBV9|few
TGTGCCAGCAGCCCACTAGGGTCACACCGCAACTATGGCTACACCTTC
CASSPLGSHRNYGYTF